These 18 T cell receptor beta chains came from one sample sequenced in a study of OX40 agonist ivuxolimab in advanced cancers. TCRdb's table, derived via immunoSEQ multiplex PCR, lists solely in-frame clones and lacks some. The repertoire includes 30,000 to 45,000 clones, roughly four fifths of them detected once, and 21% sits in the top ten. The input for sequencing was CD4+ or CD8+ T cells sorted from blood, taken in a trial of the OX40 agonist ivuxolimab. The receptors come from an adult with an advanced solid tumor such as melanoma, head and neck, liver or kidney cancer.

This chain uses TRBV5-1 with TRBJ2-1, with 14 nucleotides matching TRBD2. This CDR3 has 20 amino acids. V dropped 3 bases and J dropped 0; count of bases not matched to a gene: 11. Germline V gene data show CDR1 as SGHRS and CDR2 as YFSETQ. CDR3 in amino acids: CASSSPRTSGRPSSYNEQFF. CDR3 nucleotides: TGCGCCAGCAGCTCCCCCCGGACTAGCGGGAGGCCGAGCTCCTACAATGAGCAGTTCTTC.

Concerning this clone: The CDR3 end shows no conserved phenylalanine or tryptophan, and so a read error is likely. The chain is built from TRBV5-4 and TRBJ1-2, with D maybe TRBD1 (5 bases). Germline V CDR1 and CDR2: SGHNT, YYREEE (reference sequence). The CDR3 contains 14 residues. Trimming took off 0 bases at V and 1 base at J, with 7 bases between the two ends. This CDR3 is CASSLVGGNYGYTL. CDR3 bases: TGTGCCAGCAGCTTGGTTGGGGGTAACTATGGCTACACCCTC.

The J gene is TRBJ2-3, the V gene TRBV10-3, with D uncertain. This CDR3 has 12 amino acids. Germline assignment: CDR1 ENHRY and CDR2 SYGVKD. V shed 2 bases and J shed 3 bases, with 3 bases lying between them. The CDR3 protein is CAISEGTDTQYF. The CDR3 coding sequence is TGTGCCATCAGTGAGGGGACAGATACGCAGTATTTT.

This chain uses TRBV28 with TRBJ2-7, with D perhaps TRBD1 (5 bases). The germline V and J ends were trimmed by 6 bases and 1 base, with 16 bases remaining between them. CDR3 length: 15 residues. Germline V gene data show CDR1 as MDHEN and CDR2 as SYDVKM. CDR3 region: CASRRRLTGSYEQYF. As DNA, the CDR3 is TGTGCCAGCAGGCGGCGGTTAACAGGATCCTACGAGCAGTACTTC.

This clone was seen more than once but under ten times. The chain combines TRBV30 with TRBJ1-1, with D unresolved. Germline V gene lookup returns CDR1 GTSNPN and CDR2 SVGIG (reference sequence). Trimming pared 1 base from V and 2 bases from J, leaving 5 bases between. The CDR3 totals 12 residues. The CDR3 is CAWSAPNTEAFF. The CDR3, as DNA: TGTGCCTGGAGTGCCCCAAACACTGAAGCTTTCTTT.

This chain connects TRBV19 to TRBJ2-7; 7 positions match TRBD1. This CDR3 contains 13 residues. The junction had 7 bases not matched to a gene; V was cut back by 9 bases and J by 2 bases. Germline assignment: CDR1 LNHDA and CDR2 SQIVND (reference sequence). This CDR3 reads CASKGAGTYEQYF. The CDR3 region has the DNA TGTGCCAGCAAGGGGGCAGGAACCTACGAGCAGTACTTC.

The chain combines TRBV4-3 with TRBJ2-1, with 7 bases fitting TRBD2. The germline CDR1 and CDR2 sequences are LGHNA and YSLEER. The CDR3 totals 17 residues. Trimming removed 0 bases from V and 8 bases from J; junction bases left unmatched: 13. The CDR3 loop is CASSQDRLAEGRDEQFF. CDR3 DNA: TGCGCCAGCAGCCAAGATCGGCTAGCGGAGGGGAGGGATGAGCAGTTCTTC.

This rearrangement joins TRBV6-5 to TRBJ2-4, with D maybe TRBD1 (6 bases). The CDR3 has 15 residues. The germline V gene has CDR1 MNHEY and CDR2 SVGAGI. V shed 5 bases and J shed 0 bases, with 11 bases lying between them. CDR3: CASSTQGTAKNIQYF. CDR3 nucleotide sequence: TGTGCCAGCAGTACCCAGGGGACAGCCAAAAACATTCAGTACTTC.

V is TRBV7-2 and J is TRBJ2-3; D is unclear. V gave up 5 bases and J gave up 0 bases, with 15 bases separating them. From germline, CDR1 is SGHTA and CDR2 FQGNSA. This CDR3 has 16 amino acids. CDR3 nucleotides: TGTGCCAGCAGCCCGAAGCGAGATCCTAGCACAGATACGCAGTATTTT. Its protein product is CASSPKRDPSTDTQYF.

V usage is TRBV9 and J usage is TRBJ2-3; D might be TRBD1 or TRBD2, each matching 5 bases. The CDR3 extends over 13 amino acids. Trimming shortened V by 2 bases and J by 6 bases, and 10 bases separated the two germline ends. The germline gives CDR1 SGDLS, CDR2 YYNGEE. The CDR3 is CASSVPGLDTQYF. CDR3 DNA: TGTGCCAGCAGCGTCCCGGGGCTCGATACGCAGTATTTT.

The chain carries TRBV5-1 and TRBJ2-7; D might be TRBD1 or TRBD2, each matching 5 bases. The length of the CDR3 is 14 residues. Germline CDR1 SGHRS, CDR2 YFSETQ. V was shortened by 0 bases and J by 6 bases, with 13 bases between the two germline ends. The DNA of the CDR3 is TGCGCCAGCAGCTTGGGTCTAGGGGAGAGCGAGCAGTACTTC. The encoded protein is CASSLGLGESEQYF. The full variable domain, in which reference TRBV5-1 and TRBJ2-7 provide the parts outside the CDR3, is KAGVTQTPRYLIKTRGQQVTLSCSPISGHRSVSWYQQTPGQGLQFLFEYFSETQRNKGNFPGRFSGRQFSNSRSEMNVSTLELGDSALYLCASSLGLGESEQYFGPGTRLTVT.

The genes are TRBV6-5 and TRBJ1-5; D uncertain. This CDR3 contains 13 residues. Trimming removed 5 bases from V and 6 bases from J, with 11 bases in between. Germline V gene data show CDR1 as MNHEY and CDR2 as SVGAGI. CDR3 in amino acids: CASSRSRGQPQHF. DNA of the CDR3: TGTGCCAGCAGTCGGAGTCGAGGTCAGCCCCAGCATTTT.

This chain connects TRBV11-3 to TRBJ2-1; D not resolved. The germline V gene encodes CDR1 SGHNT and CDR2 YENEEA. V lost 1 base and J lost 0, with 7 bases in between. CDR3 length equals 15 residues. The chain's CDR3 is CASSLGESSYNEQFF. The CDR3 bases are TGTGCCAGCAGCTTAGGCGAAAGCTCCTACAATGAGCAGTTCTTC.

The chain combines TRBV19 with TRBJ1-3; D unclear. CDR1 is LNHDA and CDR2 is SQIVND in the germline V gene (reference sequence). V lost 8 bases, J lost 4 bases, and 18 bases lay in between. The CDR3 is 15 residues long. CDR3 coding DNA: TGTGCCAGTTCCACGGGCGGCCTCTTGGGAAACACCATATATTTT. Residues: CASSTGGLLGNTIYF.

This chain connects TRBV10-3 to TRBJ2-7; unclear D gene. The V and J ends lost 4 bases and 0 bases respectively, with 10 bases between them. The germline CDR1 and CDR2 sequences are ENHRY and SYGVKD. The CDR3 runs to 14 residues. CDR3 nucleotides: TGTGCCATCAGTGGGGCACCCAGCTCCTACGAGCAGTACTTC. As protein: CAISGAPSSYEQYF.

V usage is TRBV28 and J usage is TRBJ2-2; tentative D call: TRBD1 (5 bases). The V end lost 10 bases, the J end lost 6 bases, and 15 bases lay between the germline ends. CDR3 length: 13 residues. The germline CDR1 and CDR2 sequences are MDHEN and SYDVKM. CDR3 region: CATVRVIAGELFF. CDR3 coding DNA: TGTGCCACCGTCAGGGTAATTGCCGGGGAGCTGTTTTTT.

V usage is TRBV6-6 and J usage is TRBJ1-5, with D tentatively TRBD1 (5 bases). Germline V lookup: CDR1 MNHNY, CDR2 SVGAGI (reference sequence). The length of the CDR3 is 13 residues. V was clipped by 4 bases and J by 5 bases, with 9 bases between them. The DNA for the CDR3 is TGTGCCAGCAGTTCGGGGGTCTATCAGCCCCAGCATTTT. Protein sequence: CASSSGVYQPQHF.

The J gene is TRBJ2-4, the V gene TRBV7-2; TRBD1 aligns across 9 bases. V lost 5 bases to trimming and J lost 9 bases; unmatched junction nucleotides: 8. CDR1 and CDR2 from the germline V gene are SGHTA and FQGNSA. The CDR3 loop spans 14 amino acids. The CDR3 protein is CASSRPGQGTIQYF. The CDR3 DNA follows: TGTGCCAGCAGCCGACCGGGACAGGGAACCATTCAGTACTTC.